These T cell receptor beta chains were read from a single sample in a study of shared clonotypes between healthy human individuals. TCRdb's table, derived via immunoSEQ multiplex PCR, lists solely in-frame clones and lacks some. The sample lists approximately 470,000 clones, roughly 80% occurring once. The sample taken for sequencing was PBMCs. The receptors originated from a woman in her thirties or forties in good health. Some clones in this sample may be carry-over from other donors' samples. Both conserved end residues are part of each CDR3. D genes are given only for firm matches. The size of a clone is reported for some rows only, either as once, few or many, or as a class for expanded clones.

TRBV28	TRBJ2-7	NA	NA	CASSSYRASYEQYF	TGTGCCAGCAGTTCCTACAGAGCCTCCTACGAGCAGTACTTC
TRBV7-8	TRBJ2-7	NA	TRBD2	CASSLLAGGLGYEQYF	TGTGCCAGCAGCCTCCTAGCGGGAGGGCTCGGCTACGAGCAGTACTTC
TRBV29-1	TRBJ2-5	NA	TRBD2	CSVDGLAGGVGETQYF	TGCAGCGTCGACGGACTAGCGGGAGGAGTCGGAGAGACCCAGTACTTC
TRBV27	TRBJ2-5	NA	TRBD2	CASSSKRGGWETQYF	TGTGCCAGCAGTTCGAAGCGGGGGGGATGGGAGACCCAGTACTTC
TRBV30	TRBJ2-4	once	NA	CAWSEGPNIQYF	TGTGCCTGGAGTGAGGGCCCAAACATTCAGTACTTC
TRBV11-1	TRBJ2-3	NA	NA	CASSYDTKDTQYF	TGTGCCAGCAGCTACGACACGAAGGATACGCAGTATTTT
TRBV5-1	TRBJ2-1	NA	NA	CASSRPSGYSYNEQFF	TGCGCCAGCAGCCGTCCTTCGGGGTACTCCTACAATGAGCAGTTCTTC
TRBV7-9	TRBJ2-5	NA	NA	CASSLGLVDETQYF	TGTGCCAGCAGCTTAGGTCTAGTGGACGAGACCCAGTACTTC
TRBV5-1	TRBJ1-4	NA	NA	CASSPGRAGDNEKLFF	TGCGCCAGCTCGCCGGGTAGGGCAGGGGATAATGAAAAACTGTTTTTT
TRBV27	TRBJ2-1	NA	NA	CASSTQQRAYNEQFF	TGTGCCAGCAGTACCCAACAGAGGGCTTACAATGAGCAGTTCTTC
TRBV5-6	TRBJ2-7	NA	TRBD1	CASSLIADRDEQYF	TGTGCCAGCAGCTTGATCGCGGACAGGGACGAGCAGTACTTC
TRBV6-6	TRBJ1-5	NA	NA	CASSYSSYSNQPQHF	TGTGCCAGCAGTTACTCCAGTTATAGCAATCAGCCCCAGCATTTT
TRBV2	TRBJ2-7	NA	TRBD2	CASTDTSGRTYEQYF	TGTGCCAGCACCGACACTAGCGGGAGAACTTACGAGCAGTACTTC
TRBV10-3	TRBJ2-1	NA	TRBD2	CAISESTGTSGRGEQFF	TGTGCCATCAGTGAGTCGACAGGGACTAGCGGGAGAGGTGAGCAGTTCTTC
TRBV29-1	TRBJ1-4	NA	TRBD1	CSVGGTGSNEKLFF	TGCAGCGTTGGTGGGACAGGGAGTAATGAAAAACTGTTTTTT
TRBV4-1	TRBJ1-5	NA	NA	CASSPSFLIGRGQHF	TGCGCCAGCAGCCCGAGTTTTCTTATCGGCAGGGGACAGCATTTT
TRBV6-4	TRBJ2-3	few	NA	CASSRSSTDTQYF	TGTGCCAGCTCCCGATCTAGCACAGATACGCAGTATTTT
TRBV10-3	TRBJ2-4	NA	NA	CAISEPSQAKNIQYF	TGTGCCATCAGTGAGCCGTCCCAAGCCAAAAACATTCAGTACTTC
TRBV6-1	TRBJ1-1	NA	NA	CASASWGGTEAFF	TGTGCCAGCGCGAGTTGGGGTGGCACTGAAGCTTTCTTT
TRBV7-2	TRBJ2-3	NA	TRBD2	CASSSSGRGNTQYF	TGTGCCAGCAGCTCTAGCGGGAGGGGGAATACGCAGTATTTT
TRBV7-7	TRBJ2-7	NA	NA	CASSPLQGGSDEQYF	TGTGCTAGCAGCCCCCTTCAGGGGGGAAGTGACGAGCAGTACTTC
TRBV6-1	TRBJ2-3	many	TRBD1	CASRSSGTGADTQYF	TGTGCCAGCAGATCCTCCGGGACAGGGGCAGATACGCAGTATTTT
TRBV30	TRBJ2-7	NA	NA	CAWRVMYEQYF	TGTGCCTGGAGAGTTATGTACGAGCAGTACTTC
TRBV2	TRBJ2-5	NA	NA	CASSEGTRGETQYF	TGTGCCAGCAGTGAAGGGACTCGGGGCGAGACCCAGTACTTC
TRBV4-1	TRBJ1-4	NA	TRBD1	CASSQDWAGGEKLFF	TGCGCCAGCAGCCAAGATTGGGCAGGGGGTGAAAAACTGTTTTTT
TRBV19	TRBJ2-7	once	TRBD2	CASSAGASGYYEQYF	TGTGCCAGTAGTGCGGGAGCTAGCGGTTACTACGAGCAGTACTTC
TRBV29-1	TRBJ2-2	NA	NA	CSVLKLSGELFF	TGCAGCGTCCTAAAGCTTTCCGGGGAGCTGTTTTTT
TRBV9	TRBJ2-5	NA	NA	CASSVGEGRLVGTQYF	TGTGCCAGCAGCGTAGGTGAAGGAAGGCTGGTCGGGACCCAGTACTTC
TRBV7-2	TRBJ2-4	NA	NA	CASSLLRLAKNIQYF	TGTGCCAGCAGCCTCCTACGCCTAGCCAAAAACATTCAGTACTTC
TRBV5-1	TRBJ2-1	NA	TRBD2	CASSFSAGATYNEQFF	TGCGCCAGCAGCTTTTCAGCGGGAGCAACGTACAATGAGCAGTTCTTC
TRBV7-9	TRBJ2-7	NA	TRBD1	CASSGEGRGQGAYEQYF	TGTGCCAGCAGCGGAGAGGGGAGGGGACAGGGGGCCTACGAGCAGTACTTC
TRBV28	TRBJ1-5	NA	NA	CASSLHAQGGQPQHF	TGTGCCAGCAGCCTACACGCACAGGGAGGGCAGCCCCAGCATTTT
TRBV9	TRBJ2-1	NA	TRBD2	CASTLGLAADNEQFF	TGTGCCAGCACCCTGGGACTAGCGGCAGACAATGAGCAGTTCTTC
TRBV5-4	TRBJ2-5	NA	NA	CASSLGTSHGTQYF	TGTGCCAGCAGCTTGGGGACTTCCCATGGGACCCAGTACTTC
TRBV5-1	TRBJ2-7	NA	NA	CASSISHEQYF	TGCGCCAGCAGCATCAGTCACGAGCAGTACTTC
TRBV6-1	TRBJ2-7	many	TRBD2	CASSRLAGGYEQYF	TGTGCCAGCAGTCGACTAGCGGGAGGCTACGAGCAGTACTTC
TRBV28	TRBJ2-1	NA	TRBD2	CASNLSGRGYNEQFF	TGTGCCAGCAACCTTAGCGGGAGGGGGTACAATGAGCAGTTCTTC
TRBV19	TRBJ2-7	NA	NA	CASSPAWGPGHEQYF	TGTGCCAGTAGTCCGGCTTGGGGACCCGGACACGAGCAGTACTTC
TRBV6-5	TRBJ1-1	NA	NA	CASRAGNTEAFF	TGTGCCAGCAGGGCAGGGAACACTGAAGCTTTCTTT
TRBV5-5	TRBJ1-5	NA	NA	CASSLADPGYGQPQHF	TGTGCCAGCAGCTTGGCAGACCCGGGGTACGGTCAGCCCCAGCATTTT
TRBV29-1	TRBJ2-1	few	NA	CSVTGFGAYNEQFF	TGCAGCGTCACAGGATTTGGCGCCTACAATGAGCAGTTCTTC
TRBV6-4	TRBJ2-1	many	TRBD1	CASSAEMGQVQFF	TGTGCCAGCAGTGCCGAAATGGGACAGGTCCAGTTCTTC
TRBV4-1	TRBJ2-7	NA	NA	CASSLITWTTLSYEQYF	TGCGCCAGCAGCCTAATTACCTGGACTACCCTCTCCTACGAGCAGTACTTC